This note documents a single T cell receptor beta chain sequence. No antigen is known for it. The data derive from a study of T cell clones after liver transplantation. Germline values: CDR1 SNHLY, CDR2 FYNNEI. Unmatched junction bases numbered 11, after V lost 7 bases and J lost 9 bases. This CDR3 is built from 15 residues. Measured with immunoSEQ multiplex PCR; TCRdb has only the in-frame clones, and not every one. Counted here are 93,000 or so clones, about 86% occurring once; the ten biggest clones make up about 2.6%. Study-wide results and limits: Small, mixed patient groups and varying post-transplant times limit these conclusions.

This specimen consisted of CD4+ T cells from blood, obtained around 49 months after liver transplant. The chain links TRBV2 to TRBJ2-1; TRBD2 aligns across 11 bases. This sequence originates from a human patient who received a liver transplant. Some T cells may arise from the graft donor. The DNA of the CDR3 is TGTGCCAGCAAGTGGGGTACTAGCGGGAGTGGTGAGCAGTTCTTC. It encodes CASKWGTSGSGEQFF. The full variable domain, its missing parts supplied by reference TRBV2 and TRBJ2-1, is EPEVTQTPSHQVTQMGQEVILRCVPISNHLYFYWYRQILGQKVEFLVSFYNNEISEKSEIFDDQFSVERPDGSNFTLKIRSTKLEDSAMYFCASKWGTSGSGEQFFGPGTRLTVL.